This T cell receptor (beta chain) stems from a study of T cells in Graves' hyperthyroidism and ophthalmopathy. General study points: Among thyroid clonotypes expanded above 0.001, most also appeared in blood.

Template material for amplifying TCR beta CDR3 regions consisted of RNA transcripts. Researchers ran a first-round RT-PCR on the TCR CDR3 using the HTBI primer set. TCRdb ran MiXCR on the multiplex PCR reads and lists one entry per CDR3 protein. The table records hundreds of thousands of distinct CDR3 sequences, around a sixth of them present only once. Graves' hyperthyroidism qualified as stable when ophthalmopathy did not progress within 18 months. Uncontrolled infection, other autoimmune disease, pregnancy or lactation disqualified patients from enrolment. Clinical symptoms, serum thyroxine, TRAb, thyroid ultrasound and orbital computed tomography informed diagnoses. V shed 5 bases, J shed 2 bases, and the junction held 10 bases outside the gene matches. The CDR3 covers 17 residues. Germline V gives CDR1 SGHVS, CDR2 FQNEAQ. This clonotype was detected many times. Its antigen remains unknown.

The TCR was taken from a woman between 18 and 30 years old with Graves' hyperthyroidism. Sequencing input: blood. The V gene is TRBV7-8, the J gene TRBJ2-2; 8 nucleotides align to TRBD1. CDR3 region: CASSTPRTGLNTGELFF. The CDR3 nucleotides read TGTGCCAGCAGCACCCCTCGGACAGGGCTTAACACCGGGGAGCTGTTTTTT.